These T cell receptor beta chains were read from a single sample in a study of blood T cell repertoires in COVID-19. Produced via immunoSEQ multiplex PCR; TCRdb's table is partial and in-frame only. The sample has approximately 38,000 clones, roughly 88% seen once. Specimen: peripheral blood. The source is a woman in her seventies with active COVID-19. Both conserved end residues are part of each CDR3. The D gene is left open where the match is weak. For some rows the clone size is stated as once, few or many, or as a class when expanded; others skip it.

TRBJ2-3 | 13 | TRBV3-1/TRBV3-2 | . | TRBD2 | CASSQTSADTQYF | TGTGCCAGCAGCCAAACTAGCGCGGATACGCAGTATTTT
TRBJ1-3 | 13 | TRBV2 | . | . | CASRDISGNTIYF | TGTGCCAGCCGGGATATCTCTGGAAACACCATATATTTT
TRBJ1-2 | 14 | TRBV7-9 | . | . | CASKLYQGRGGYTF | TGTGCCAGCAAACTTTATCAGGGAAGGGGTGGCTACACCTTC
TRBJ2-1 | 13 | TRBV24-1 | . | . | CATGSLGLGEQFF | TGTGCCACCGGGAGCCTTGGTCTGGGTGAGCAGTTCTTC
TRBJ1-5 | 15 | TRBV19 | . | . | CASSTRGDGNQPQHF | TGTGCCAGTAGTACCAGGGGTGATGGCAATCAGCCCCAGCATTTT
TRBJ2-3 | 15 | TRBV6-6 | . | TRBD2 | CASSYVAGGADTQYF | TGTGCCAGCAGTTACGTGGCGGGGGGGGCAGATACGCAGTATTTT
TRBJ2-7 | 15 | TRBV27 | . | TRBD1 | CASTVRADRAYEQYF | TGTGCCAGCACCGTGAGGGCGGACAGGGCCTACGAGCAGTACTTC
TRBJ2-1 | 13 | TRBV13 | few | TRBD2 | CASSFERGIEQFF | TGTGCCAGCAGCTTTGAGCGGGGGATTGAGCAGTTCTTC
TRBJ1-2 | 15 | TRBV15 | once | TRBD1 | CATSRVRDSQYGYTF | TGTGCCACCAGCAGAGTTCGGGACAGCCAATATGGCTACACCTTC
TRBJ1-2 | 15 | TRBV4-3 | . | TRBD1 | CASSQGGGTGDSYTF | TGCGCCAGCAGCCAAGGGGGCGGGACAGGGGACAGCTACACCTTC
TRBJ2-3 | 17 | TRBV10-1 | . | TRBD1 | CASSIFPGQGIINTQYF | TGCGCCAGCAGTATCTTTCCTGGACAGGGAATTATAAACACGCAGTATTTT
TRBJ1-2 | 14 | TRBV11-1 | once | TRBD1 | CASSPSTGGRGYTF | TGTGCCAGCAGCCCCTCGACAGGGGGCCGGGGCTACACCTTC
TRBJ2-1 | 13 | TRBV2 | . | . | CASTIEGGNEQFF | TGTGCCAGCACCATAGAGGGAGGAAATGAGCAGTTCTTC
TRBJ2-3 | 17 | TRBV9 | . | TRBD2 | CASSVAVGGATMDTQYF | TGTGCCAGCAGCGTAGCAGTCGGGGGGGCCACGATGGATACGCAGTATTTT
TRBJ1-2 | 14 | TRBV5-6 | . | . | CASSSTGIQAGYTF | TGTGCCAGCAGCTCAACCGGGATTCAAGCGGGCTACACCTTC
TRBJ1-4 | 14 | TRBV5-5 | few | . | CASSLAPPDEKLFF | TGTGCCAGCAGCTTGGCCCCTCCGGATGAAAAACTGTTTTTT
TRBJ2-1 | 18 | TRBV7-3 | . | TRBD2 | CASSRGVAGGPPYNEQFF | TGTGCCAGCAGCCGTGGGGTAGCGGGGGGCCCCCCTTACAATGAGCAGTTCTTC
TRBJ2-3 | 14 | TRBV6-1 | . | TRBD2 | CASNDGGGVDTQYF | TGTGCCAGCAACGACGGCGGGGGAGTAGATACGCAGTATTTT
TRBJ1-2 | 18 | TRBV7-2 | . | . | CASSSHPGGRLGFYGYTF | TGTGCCAGCAGCTCCCACCCGGGGGGGCGGCTCGGGTTCTATGGCTACACCTTC
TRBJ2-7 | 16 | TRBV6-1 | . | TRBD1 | CASSEVPGTGPYEQYF | TGTGCCAGCAGTGAAGTCCCCGGGACAGGTCCCTACGAGCAGTACTTC
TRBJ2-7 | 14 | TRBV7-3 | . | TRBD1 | CASSPTGGLNEQYF | TGTGCCAGCAGCCCGACAGGGGGGCTGAACGAGCAGTACTTC
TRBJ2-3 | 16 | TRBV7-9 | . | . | CASSLGWGDSQDTQYF | TGTGCCAGCAGCTTAGGATGGGGAGATTCACAAGATACGCAGTATTTT
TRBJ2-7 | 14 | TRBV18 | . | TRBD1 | CASSPRQGSHEQYF | TGTGCCAGCTCACCACGACAGGGGTCCCACGAGCAGTACTTC
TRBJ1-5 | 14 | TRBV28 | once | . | CASSLGEGRQPQHF | TGTGCCAGCAGTTTAGGGGAGGGACGTCAGCCCCAGCATTTT
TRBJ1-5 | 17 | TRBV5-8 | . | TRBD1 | CASSLTSTGAFNQPQHF | TGTGCCAGCAGCTTGACTTCCACAGGGGCGTTCAATCAGCCCCAGCATTTT
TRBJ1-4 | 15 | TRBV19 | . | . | CASTSGSATNEKLFF | TGTGCCAGTACGAGTGGGAGCGCAACTAATGAAAAACTGTTTTTT
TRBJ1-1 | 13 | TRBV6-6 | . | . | CASIPTRATEAFF | TGTGCCAGCATCCCAACCAGGGCCACTGAAGCTTTCTTT
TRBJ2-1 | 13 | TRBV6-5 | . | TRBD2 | CASSWRGADEQFF | TGTGCCAGCAGTTGGCGGGGGGCCGATGAGCAGTTCTTC
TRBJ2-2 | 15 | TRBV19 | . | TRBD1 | CASSEGQGGTGELFF | TGTGCCAGTAGTGAGGGACAGGGGGGGACCGGGGAGCTGTTTTTT
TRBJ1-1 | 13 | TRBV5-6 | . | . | CASSSRRGFQAFF | TGTGCCAGCAGCTCCCGCAGGGGTTTCCAAGCTTTCTTT
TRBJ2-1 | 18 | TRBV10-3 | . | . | CAISERQGGGISYNEQFF | TGTGCCATCAGTGAACGGCAGGGTGGTGGGATCTCCTACAATGAGCAGTTCTTC
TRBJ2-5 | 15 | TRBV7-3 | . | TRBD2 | CASSRYRGGSETQYF | TGTGCCAGCAGCCGCTACCGGGGGGGCTCAGAGACCCAGTACTTC
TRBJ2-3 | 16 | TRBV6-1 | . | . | CASSVDLRGLTDTQYF | TGTGCCAGCAGTGTCGACCTCCGGGGACTCACAGATACGCAGTATTTT
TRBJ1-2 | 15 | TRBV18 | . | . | CASSPPRRQSYGYTF | TGTGCCAGCTCACCACCGCGGAGACAGTCCTATGGCTACACCTTC
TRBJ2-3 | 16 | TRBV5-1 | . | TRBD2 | CASSTWTSGITDTQYF | TGCGCCAGCAGCACCTGGACTAGCGGGATCACAGATACGCAGTATTTT
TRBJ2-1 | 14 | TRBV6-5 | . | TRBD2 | CASRRGGPNNEQFF | TGTGCCAGCAGACGCGGGGGACCTAACAATGAGCAGTTCTTC
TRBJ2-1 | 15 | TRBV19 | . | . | CASSADRSAVREQFF | TGTGCCAGTAGTGCCGACCGATCTGCGGTCCGAGAGCAGTTCTTC
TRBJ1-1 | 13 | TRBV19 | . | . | CASSIDNGGEAFF | TGTGCCAGTAGTATAGATAATGGGGGCGAAGCTTTCTTT
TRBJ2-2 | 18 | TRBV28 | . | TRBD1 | CASSSNFWTGGRTGELFF | TGTGCCAGCAGTTCGAATTTCTGGACAGGGGGCAGGACCGGGGAGCTGTTTTTT
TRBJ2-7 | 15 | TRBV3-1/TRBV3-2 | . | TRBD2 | CASSPRVGGGREQYF | TGTGCCAGCAGCCCCCGTGTCGGGGGGGGAAGGGAGCAGTACTTC
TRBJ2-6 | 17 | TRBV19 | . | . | CASSPLLTGSGANVLTF | TGTGCCAGTAGTCCTCTCCTCACAGGGTCTGGGGCCAACGTCCTGACTTTC
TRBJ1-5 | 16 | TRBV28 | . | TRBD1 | CASSLGGRQGRQPQHF | TGTGCCAGCAGTTTAGGCGGAAGACAGGGAAGACAGCCCCAGCATTTT
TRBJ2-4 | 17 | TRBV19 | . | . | CASSILERSLAKNIQYF | TGTGCCAGTAGTATCCTAGAACGGAGCCTGGCCAAAAACATTCAGTACTTC
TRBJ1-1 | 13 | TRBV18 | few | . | CASSPQGLTEAFF | TGTGCCAGCTCACCTCAGGGGCTCACTGAAGCTTTCTTT
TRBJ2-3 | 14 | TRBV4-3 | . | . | CASSRRAREDTQYF | TGCGCCAGCAGCCGGCGGGCGAGGGAAGATACGCAGTATTTT
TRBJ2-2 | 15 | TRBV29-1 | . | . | CSVEDPLVGPGELFF | TGCAGCGTTGAAGATCCACTAGTAGGTCCCGGGGAGCTGTTTTTT
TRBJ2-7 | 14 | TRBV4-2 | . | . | CASSQERQFHEQYF | TGTGCCAGCAGCCAAGAACGACAGTTCCACGAGCAGTACTTC
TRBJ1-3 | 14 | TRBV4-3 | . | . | CASSQDLPGNTIYF | TGCGCCAGCAGCCAAGATCTCCCTGGAAACACCATATATTTT
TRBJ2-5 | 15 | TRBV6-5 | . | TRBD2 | CASSYQTSGEETQYF | TGTGCCAGCAGTTACCAGACTAGCGGGGAAGAGACCCAGTACTTC
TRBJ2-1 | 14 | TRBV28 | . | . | CASRLTGSYNEQFF | TGTGCCAGCAGATTGACAGGCTCCTACAATGAGCAGTTCTTC
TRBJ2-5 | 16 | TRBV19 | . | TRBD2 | CASMEIGASGGETQYF | TGTGCCAGTATGGAGATCGGGGCTAGCGGTGGCGAGACCCAGTACTTC
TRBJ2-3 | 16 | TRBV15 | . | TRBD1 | CATSRPGTGFTDTQYF | TGTGCCACCAGCAGGCCCGGGACAGGGTTCACAGATACGCAGTATTTT
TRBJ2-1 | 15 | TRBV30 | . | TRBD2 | CAWSVRTSGYNEQFF | TGTGCCTGGAGTGTCCGGACTAGCGGTTACAATGAGCAGTTCTTC
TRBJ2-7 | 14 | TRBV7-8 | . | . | CASSLVGGDYEQYF | TGTGCCAGCAGCTTAGTAGGAGGGGACTACGAGCAGTACTTC
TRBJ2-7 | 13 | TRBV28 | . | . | CASSLGVQAEQYF | TGTGCCAGCAGTTTAGGTGTCCAGGCGGAGCAGTACTTC
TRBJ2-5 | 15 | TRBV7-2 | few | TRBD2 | CASSFLGGRQETQYF | TGTGCCAGCAGCTTCCTCGGGGGGAGACAAGAGACCCAGTACTTC
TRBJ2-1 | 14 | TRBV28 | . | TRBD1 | CASTRQGSYNEQFF | TGTGCCAGCACTCGACAGGGCTCCTACAATGAGCAGTTCTTC